The next 2 T cell receptor beta chains were all read from a single sample in a study of early T cells in non-severe SARS-CoV-2 infection. TCRdb recomputed calls from the 5' RACE reads with MiXCR, one row per CDR3 protein. The sample contains 50,000 to 70,000 distinct CDR3 sequences, under 15% of which appear only once. The sequencing here drew on whole blood, taken at baseline. These receptors came from an adult who was a healthcare worker with PCR-confirmed SARS-CoV-2 infection or an uninfected control (not recorded which).

This clonotype turned up a few times. The chain links TRBV19 to TRBJ1-5; D is possibly TRBD1 (6 bases). In germline, CDR1 is LNHDA, CDR2 SQIVND (reference sequence). CDR3 size: 16 residues. The V end was cut by 4 bases, the J end by 0 bases, with 13 bases between. The CDR3 sequence is CASSRNRVYSNQPQHF. CDR3 sequence (DNA): TGTGCCAGTAGTAGAAACAGGGTATATAGCAATCAGCCCCAGCATTTT.

This clonotype was picked up many times. The CDR3 here is CSARDPGTGDYNEQFF. CDR3 coding DNA: TGCAGTGCTAGAGATCCCGGGACAGGGGACTACAATGAGCAGTTCTTC. This chain connects TRBV20-1 to TRBJ2-1; 10 nucleotides line up with TRBD1. This CDR3 is 16 amino acids long. Germline trimming cut 0 bases from V and 3 bases from J; bases unmatched to any gene: 5. Germline V gene data show CDR1 as DFQATT and CDR2 as SNEGSKA (reference sequence).